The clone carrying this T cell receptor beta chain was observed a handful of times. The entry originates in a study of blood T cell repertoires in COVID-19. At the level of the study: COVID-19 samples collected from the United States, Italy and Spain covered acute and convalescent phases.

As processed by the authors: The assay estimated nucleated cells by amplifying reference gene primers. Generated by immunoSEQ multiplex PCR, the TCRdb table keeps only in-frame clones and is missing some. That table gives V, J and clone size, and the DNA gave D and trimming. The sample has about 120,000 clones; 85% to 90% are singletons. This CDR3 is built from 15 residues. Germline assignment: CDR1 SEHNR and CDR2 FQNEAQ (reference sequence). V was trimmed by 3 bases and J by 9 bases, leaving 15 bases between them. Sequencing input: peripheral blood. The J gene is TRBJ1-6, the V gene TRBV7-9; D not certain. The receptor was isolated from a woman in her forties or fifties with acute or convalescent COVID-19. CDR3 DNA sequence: TGTGCCAGCAGCTTTGCGCCGACCGGCGGTTCACCCCTCCACTTT. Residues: CASSFAPTGGSPLHF.